One and the same sample provided the 27 T cell receptor beta chains below, sequenced in a study of lymphopenia after photon versus proton radiotherapy. Profiling relied on immunoSEQ multiplex PCR, and the TCRdb table lists in-frame clones only, not all of them. The sample shows 150,000 or so clones, about 85% of them seen only once. The sequencing used peripheral blood, collected from a patient treated with photon-based radiotherapy. The source of these receptors is a man in his fifties with gastric cancer.

The chain joins TRBV5-6 to TRBJ2-3; 7 bases match TRBD1. Unmatched junction bases numbered 8, after V lost 4 bases and J lost 6 bases. There are 14 residues in the CDR3. The germline V gene encodes CDR1 SGHDT and CDR2 YYEEEE. The DNA of the CDR3 is TGTGCCAGCAGCAGACTCGACAGGGCGGATACGCAGTATTTT. As protein: CASSRLDRADTQYF.

The rearrangement uses TRBV28 and TRBJ2-7; 7 nucleotides line up with TRBD1. V trimming: 7 bases; J trimming: 2 bases; junction bases outside the gene matches: 5. CDR1 is MDHEN, CDR2 SYDVKM, per germline. The CDR3 is made up of 13 amino acids. The CDR3 sequence is CASNGQAPYEQYF. CDR3 coding DNA: TGTGCCAGCAACGGACAGGCCCCCTACGAGCAGTACTTC. The full variable domain, its missing parts supplied by reference TRBV28 and TRBJ2-7, is DVKVTQSSRYLVKRTGEKVFLECVQDMDHENMFWYRQDPGLGLRLIYFSYDVKMKEKGDIPEGYSVSREKKERFSLILESASTNQTSMYLCASNGQAPYEQYFGPGTRLTVT.

The count of this clone is one. The chain is built from TRBV5-6 and TRBJ1-2, with D unresolved. The CDR3 is 13 amino acids. Trimming left V 5 bases short and J 12 bases short, with 20 bases between. CDR1 and CDR2 from the germline V gene are SGHDT and YYEEEE. CDR3: CASREEQVLRDTF. The DNA for the CDR3 is TGTGCCAGCAGGGAGGAGCAGGTTCTTAGGGACACCTTC.

The chain carries TRBV5-4 and TRBJ2-7; 9 nucleotides match TRBD1. J lost 2 bases, V lost 4 bases, and 7 bases had no gene match. Per germline, CDR1 SGHNT and CDR2 YYREEE (reference sequence). The CDR3 runs to 15 residues. CDR3 sequence reads: CASSAGTGSTYEQYF. The CDR3 DNA follows: TGTGCCAGCAGCGCCGGGACAGGGAGTACCTACGAGCAGTACTTC.

The J gene is TRBJ1-2, the V gene TRBV6-1; weak D call: TRBD1 (6 bases). The CDR3 is made up of 13 amino acids. V shed 1 base and J shed 9 bases, with 12 bases lying between them. Per germline, CDR1 MNHNS and CDR2 SASEGT. The CDR3 nucleotides are TGTGCCAGCAGTGAAGAATCGGGGGCGAGCTACACCTTC. Its translation is CASSEESGASYTF.

V and J are TRBV7-3 and TRBJ2-7, with TRBD2 identical over 8 bases. The CDR3 consists of 16 residues. With V trimmed by 5 bases and J by 3 bases, 12 bases remained unmatched. Looked up from germline, CDR1 is SGHTA and CDR2 is FQGTGA. The CDR3 DNA sequence: TGTGCCAGCAGCCCGGCCGGTGCGGGAGGTTTCTACGAGCAGTACTTC. Encoded protein: CASSPAGAGGFYEQYF.

This sequence joins TRBV2 and TRBJ2-7; no clear D gene. With 3 bases removed from V and 8 bases from J, the gap between germline ends came to 23 bases. The CDR3 runs to 16 residues. CDR1 and CDR2 from the germline V gene are SNHLY and FYNNEI. The CDR3 loop is CASSEFSSRRLQKQYF. The CDR3 DNA follows: TGTGCCAGCAGTGAGTTTAGCTCAAGACGGCTACAGAAGCAGTACTTC.

The V and J genes are TRBV7-9 and TRBJ2-3; no clear D gene. Germline CDR1 SEHNR, CDR2 FQNEAQ (reference sequence). This CDR3 contains 12 residues. The V end was cut by 5 bases, the J end by 6 bases, with 9 bases between. This CDR3 reads CASSRDIDTQYF. CDR3 in DNA: TGTGCCAGCAGCCGTGACATCGATACGCAGTATTTT.

V gene TRBV7-2 combines with J gene TRBJ2-2, with a weak D call TRBD1 (5 bases). Looked up from germline, CDR1 is SGHTA and CDR2 is FQGNSA. Between the trimmed V and J ends, which lost 2 bases and 7 bases, there was a span of 11 bases. The CDR3 is made up of 14 amino acids. The CDR3 is CASSLRGLDGELFF. CDR3 nucleotide sequence: TGTGCCAGCAGCTTAAGGGGCTTGGACGGGGAGCTGTTTTTT.

This chain joins TRBV5-1 and TRBJ2-5; D perhaps matches TRBD1 (6 bases). There are 15 residues in the CDR3. Trimming stripped 0 bases from V and 5 bases from J, with 14 bases between. Germline assignment: CDR1 SGHRS and CDR2 YFSETQ. This chain's CDR3 is CASSLAAGGMETQYF. The CDR3 DNA reads TGCGCCAGCAGCTTGGCAGCTGGGGGCATGGAGACCCAGTACTTC.

This sequence joins TRBV5-1 and TRBJ2-2; D remains unclear. The CDR3 is 12 residues long. The V end was cut by 4 bases, the J end by 10 bases, with 11 bases between. Germline assignment: CDR1 SGHRS and CDR2 YFSETQ. CDR3 residues: CASSPRSQELFF. The CDR3, as DNA: TGCGCCAGCAGCCCGAGATCTCAGGAGCTGTTTTTT.

The gene calls are TRBV28 and TRBJ2-1; possibly TRBD1 or TRBD2 for D (5 bases each). CDR1 is MDHEN and CDR2 is SYDVKM in the germline V gene. The CDR3 runs to 16 residues. The V gene lost 1 base and the J gene lost 5 bases, with 15 bases spanning the gap. CDR3 protein: CASSLLGTKPNNEQFF. For the CDR3, the DNA is TGTGCCAGCAGTTTATTAGGGACCAAGCCTAACAATGAGCAGTTCTTC.

This chain connects TRBV27 to TRBJ1-5; 7 bases match TRBD1. V was clipped by 5 bases and J by 7 bases; unmatched bases: 11. The CDR3 extends over 15 amino acids. Germline loops: CDR1 MNHEY, CDR2 SMNVEV (reference sequence). CDR3 region: CASSPWEGQFQPQHF. Here the CDR3 DNA reads TGTGCCAGCAGTCCGTGGGAGGGACAGTTCCAGCCCCAGCATTTT.

This clone appeared once. The V gene is TRBV7-9, the J gene TRBJ1-4; D call uncertain. The CDR3 has 14 residues. Trimming pared 1 base from V and 7 bases from J, leaving 10 bases between. Germline V CDR1 and CDR2: SEHNR, FQNEAQ (reference sequence). The CDR3 is CASSLEGWGEKLFF. The CDR3, as DNA: TGTGCCAGCAGCTTAGAAGGGTGGGGTGAAAAACTGTTTTTT.

The V call is TRBV19, the J call TRBJ2-7; 10 bases map to TRBD2. V gave up 5 bases and J gave up 0 bases; unmatched junction bases: 7. Germline V gene sequence: CDR1 LNHDA, CDR2 SQIVND (reference sequence). CDR3 length: 16 residues. The CDR3 DNA reads TGTGCCAGTAGTCACCAACGGACTAGCGGCTCCTACGAGCAGTACTTC. It specifies CASSHQRTSGSYEQYF.

The V and J genes are TRBV4-3 and TRBJ2-5; no clear D gene. V gave up 1 base and J gave up 5 bases, with 8 bases separating them. This CDR3 has 13 amino acids. Per germline, CDR1 LGHNA and CDR2 YSLEER. As DNA, the CDR3 is TGCGCCAGCAGCCAAGCATTCGGGGAGACCCAGTACTTC. Its protein is CASSQAFGETQYF.

The chain links TRBV19 to TRBJ1-2; D ambiguous. CDR1 is LNHDA, CDR2 SQIVND, per germline (reference sequence). V was pared by 5 bases and J by 5 bases, with 15 bases between. The CDR3 loop spans 14 amino acids. The chain's CDR3 is CASSPAADSYGYTF. DNA for the CDR3: TGTGCCAGTAGTCCAGCAGCGGACTCATATGGCTACACCTTC.

This clone was detected only a few times. The chain joins TRBV7-3 to TRBJ1-2; D might be TRBD1 (6 bases). With 5 bases removed from V and 2 bases from J, the gap between germline ends came to 9 bases. The CDR3 is made up of 13 amino acids. Looked up from germline, CDR1 is SGHTA and CDR2 is FQGTGA. The CDR3 spells CASSRDNNYGYTF. Here the CDR3 DNA reads TGTGCCAGCAGCCGGGACAACAACTATGGCTACACCTTC.

The chain carries TRBV5-1 and TRBJ2-5, with 11 bases fitting TRBD1. CDR1 and CDR2 from the germline V gene are SGHRS and YFSETQ. The CDR3 runs 15 residues. Trimming removed 5 bases from V and 0 bases from J; junction bases left unmatched: 3. This CDR3 reads CASSAGQGDQETQYF. CDR3 in DNA: TGCGCCAGCAGTGCGGGACAGGGGGACCAAGAGACCCAGTACTTC.

The chain combines TRBV7-2 with TRBJ2-1; 7 bases line up with TRBD2. Per the germline V gene, CDR1 is SGHTA and CDR2 is FQGNSA. V shed 6 bases, J shed 7 bases, and the junction held 6 bases outside the gene matches. The CDR3 runs 13 residues. CDR3 sequence (DNA): TGTGCCAGCAGAGCGGGGATTATGAATGAGCAGTTCTTC. This codes for CASRAGIMNEQFF.

V usage is TRBV6-5 and J usage is TRBJ1-2; D is unresolved. The ends were cut back, 5 bases at V and 4 bases at J, with 11 bases in the middle. Germline assignment: CDR1 MNHEY and CDR2 SVGAGI. The CDR3 extends over 13 amino acids. This chain's CDR3 is CASSRRGFYGYTF. CDR3 sequence (DNA): TGTGCCAGCAGTAGGCGAGGGTTCTATGGCTACACCTTC.

This clone was counted a single time. V gene TRBV5-1 combines with J gene TRBJ1-1, with D perhaps matching TRBD1 (5 bases). V lost 5 bases and J 1 base, leaving 15 bases between the germline ends. The CDR3 runs 15 residues. Per germline, CDR1 SGHRS and CDR2 YFSETQ. The CDR3 DNA is TGCGCCAGCAGGCGGGGGGGTACAGGGAACACTGAAGCTTTCTTT. It codes for CASRRGGTGNTEAFF.

The chain links TRBV18 to TRBJ1-1; D not resolved. CDR1 KGHSH and CDR2 LQKENI come from the germline V gene. The CDR3 is 16 amino acids. V lost 0 bases, J lost 0 bases, and 11 bases lay in between. The CDR3 sequence is CASSPPLAIMNTEAFF. CDR3 in DNA: TGTGCCAGCTCACCACCGTTAGCAATCATGAACACTGAAGCTTTCTTT.

The V call is TRBV30, the J call TRBJ2-2; 12 nucleotides align to TRBD2. Germline V gene sequence: CDR1 GTSNPN, CDR2 SVGIG (reference sequence). The CDR3 is made up of 16 amino acids. The junction had 6 bases not matched to a gene; V was cut back by 1 base and J by 6 bases. CDR3 coding DNA: TGTGCCTGGAGTGGACTAGCGGGAGCTTATCCCGGGGAGCTGTTTTTT. Its translation: CAWSGLAGAYPGELFF.

The CDR3 DNA is TGTGCCAGCAGTTACGGGGGAAACACTGAAGCTTTCTTT. The encoded protein is CASSYGGNTEAFF. This chain connects TRBV6-5 to TRBJ1-1, with D maybe TRBD1 (5 bases). This CDR3 comprises 13 residues. Trimming cost V 2 bases and J 2 bases, with 6 bases left between them. Germline V CDR1 and CDR2: MNHEY, SVGAGI.

The chain links TRBV5-4 to TRBJ2-7; 9 positions agree with TRBD2. The CDR3 contains 15 residues. The germline CDR1 and CDR2 sequences are SGHNT and YYREEE (reference sequence). The J segment lost 0 bases and the V segment lost 0 bases, leaving 1 base of the junction unmatched. This CDR3 reads CASSLGLAASYEQYF. In nucleotides, the CDR3 is TGTGCCAGCAGCTTGGGACTAGCGGCCTCCTACGAGCAGTACTTC.

The J gene is TRBJ2-3, the V gene TRBV7-2; 7 positions match TRBD1. The CDR3 runs 15 residues. Germline V lookup: CDR1 SGHTA, CDR2 FQGNSA. V trimming: 5 bases; J trimming: 6 bases; junction bases outside the gene matches: 11. The CDR3: CASSPGGVALDTQYF. As DNA, the CDR3 is TGTGCCAGCAGCCCAGGGGGAGTGGCACTTGATACGCAGTATTTT.